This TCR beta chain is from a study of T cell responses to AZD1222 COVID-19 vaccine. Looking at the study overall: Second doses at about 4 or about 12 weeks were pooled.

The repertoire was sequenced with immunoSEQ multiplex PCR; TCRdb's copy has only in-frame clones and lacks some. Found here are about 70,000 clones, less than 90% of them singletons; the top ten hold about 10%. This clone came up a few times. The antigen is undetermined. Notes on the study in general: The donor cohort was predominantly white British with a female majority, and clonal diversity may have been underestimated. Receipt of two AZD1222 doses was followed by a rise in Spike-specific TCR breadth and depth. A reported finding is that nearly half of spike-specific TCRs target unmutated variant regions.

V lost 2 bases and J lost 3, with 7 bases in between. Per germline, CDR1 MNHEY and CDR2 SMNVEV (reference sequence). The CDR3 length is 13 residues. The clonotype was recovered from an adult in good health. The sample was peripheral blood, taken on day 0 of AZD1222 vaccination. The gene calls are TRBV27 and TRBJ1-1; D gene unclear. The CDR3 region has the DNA TGTGCCAGCAGTTTAACGAGGGACACTGAAGCTTTCTTT. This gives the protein CASSLTRDTEAFF.